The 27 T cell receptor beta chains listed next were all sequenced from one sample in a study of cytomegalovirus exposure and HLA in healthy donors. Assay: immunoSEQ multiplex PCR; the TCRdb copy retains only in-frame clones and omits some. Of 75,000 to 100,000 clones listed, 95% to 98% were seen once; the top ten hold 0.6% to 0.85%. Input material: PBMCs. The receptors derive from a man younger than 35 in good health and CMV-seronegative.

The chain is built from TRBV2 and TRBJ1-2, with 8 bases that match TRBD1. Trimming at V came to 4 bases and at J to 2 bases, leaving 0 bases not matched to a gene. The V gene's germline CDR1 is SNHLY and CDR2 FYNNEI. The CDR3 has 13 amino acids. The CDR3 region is CASSAGGNYGYTF. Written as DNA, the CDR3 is TGTGCCAGCAGTGCAGGGGGCAACTATGGCTACACCTTC.

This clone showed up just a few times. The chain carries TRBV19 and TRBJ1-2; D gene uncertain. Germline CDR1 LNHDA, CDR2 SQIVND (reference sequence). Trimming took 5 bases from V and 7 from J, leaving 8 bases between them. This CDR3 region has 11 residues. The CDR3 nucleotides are TGTGCCAGTAGTTTATCTAGTGGCTACACCTTC. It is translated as CASSLSSGYTF. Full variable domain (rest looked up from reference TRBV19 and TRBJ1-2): DGGITQSPKYLFRKEGQNVTLSCEQNLNHDAMYWYRQDPGQGLRLIYYSQIVNDFQKGDIAEGYSVSREKKESFPLTVTSAQKNPTAFYLCASSLSSGYTFGSGTRLTVV.

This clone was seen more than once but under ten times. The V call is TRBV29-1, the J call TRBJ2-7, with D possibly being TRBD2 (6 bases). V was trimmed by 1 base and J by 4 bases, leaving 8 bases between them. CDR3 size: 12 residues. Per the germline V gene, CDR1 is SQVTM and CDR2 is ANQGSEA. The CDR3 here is CSVEGTNYEQYF. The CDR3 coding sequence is TGCAGCGTTGAAGGGACTAATTACGAGCAGTACTTC.

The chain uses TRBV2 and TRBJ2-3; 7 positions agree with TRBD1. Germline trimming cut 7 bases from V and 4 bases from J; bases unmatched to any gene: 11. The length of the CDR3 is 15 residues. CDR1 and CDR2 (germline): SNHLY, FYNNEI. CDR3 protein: CASTGQTGMADTQYF. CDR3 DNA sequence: TGTGCCAGCACCGGGCAGACAGGGATGGCAGATACGCAGTATTTT.

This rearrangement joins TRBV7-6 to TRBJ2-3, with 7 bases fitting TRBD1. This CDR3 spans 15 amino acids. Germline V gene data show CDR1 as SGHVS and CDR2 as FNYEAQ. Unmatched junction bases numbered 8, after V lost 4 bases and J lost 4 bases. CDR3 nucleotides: TGTGCCAGCAGCTCTAGACAGGGTATGGCAGATACGCAGTATTTT. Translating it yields CASSSRQGMADTQYF.

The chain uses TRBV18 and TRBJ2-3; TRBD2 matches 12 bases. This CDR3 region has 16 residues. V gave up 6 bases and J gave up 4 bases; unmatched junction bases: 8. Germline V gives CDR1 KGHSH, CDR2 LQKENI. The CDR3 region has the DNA TGTGCCAGCTCGCCGCTAGCGGGAGGGCTCGCAGATACGCAGTATTTT. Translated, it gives CASSPLAGGLADTQYF.

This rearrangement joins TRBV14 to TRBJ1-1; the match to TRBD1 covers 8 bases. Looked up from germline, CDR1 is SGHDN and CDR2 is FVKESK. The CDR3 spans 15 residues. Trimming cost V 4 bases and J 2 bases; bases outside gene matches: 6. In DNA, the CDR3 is TGTGCCAGCAGCCCTACAGGGGGTTTAAACACTGAAGCTTTCTTT. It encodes CASSPTGGLNTEAFF.

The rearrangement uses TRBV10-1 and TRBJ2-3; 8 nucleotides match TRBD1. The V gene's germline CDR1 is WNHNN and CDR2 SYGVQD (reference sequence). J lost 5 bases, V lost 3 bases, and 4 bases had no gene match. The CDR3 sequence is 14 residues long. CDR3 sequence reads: CASSDQTGVDTQYF. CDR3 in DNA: TGCGCCAGCAGTGACCAGACAGGGGTAGATACGCAGTATTTT.

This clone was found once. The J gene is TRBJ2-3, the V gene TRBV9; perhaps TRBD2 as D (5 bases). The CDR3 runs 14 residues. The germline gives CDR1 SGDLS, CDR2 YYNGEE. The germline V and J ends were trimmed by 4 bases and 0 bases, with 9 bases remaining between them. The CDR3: CASSPRTSTDTQYF. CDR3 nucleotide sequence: TGTGCCAGCAGCCCCCGGACTAGCACAGATACGCAGTATTTT.

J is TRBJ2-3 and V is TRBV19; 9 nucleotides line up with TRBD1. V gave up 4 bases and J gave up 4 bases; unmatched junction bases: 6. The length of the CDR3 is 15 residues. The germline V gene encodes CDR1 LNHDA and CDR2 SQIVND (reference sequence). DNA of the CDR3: TGTGCCAGTAGTACAAGGACAGGGGCCGCAGATACGCAGTATTTT. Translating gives CASSTRTGAADTQYF.

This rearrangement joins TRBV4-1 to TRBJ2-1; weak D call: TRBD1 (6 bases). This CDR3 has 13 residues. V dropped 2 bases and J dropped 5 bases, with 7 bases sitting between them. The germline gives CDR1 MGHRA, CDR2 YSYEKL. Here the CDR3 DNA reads TGCGCCAGCAGCCAAAGGGACAACAATGAGCAGTTCTTC. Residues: CASSQRDNNEQFF.

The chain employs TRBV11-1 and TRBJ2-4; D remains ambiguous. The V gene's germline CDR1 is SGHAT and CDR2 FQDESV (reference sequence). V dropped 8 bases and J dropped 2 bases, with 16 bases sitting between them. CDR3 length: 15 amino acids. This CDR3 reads CASAFGTESKNIQYF. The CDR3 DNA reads TGTGCCAGCGCATTTGGAACGGAGTCCAAAAACATTCAGTACTTC.

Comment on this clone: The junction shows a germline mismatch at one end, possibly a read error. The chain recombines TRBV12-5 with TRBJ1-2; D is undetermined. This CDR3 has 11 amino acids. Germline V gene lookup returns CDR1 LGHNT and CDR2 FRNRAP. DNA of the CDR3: TGTGCTAGTTGTTTCGACTATGGCTACACCTTC. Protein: CASCFDYGYTF.

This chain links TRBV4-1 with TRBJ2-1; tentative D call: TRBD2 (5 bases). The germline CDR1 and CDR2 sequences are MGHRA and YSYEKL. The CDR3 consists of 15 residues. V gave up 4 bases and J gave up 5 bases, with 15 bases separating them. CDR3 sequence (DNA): TGCGCCAGCAGCCTTCTGAGGGATATCGACAATGAGCAGTTCTTC. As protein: CASSLLRDIDNEQFF.

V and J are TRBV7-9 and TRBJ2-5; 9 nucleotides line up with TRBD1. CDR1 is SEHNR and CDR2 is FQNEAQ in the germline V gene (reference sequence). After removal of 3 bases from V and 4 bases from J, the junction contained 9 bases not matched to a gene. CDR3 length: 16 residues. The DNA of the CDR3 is TGTGCCAGCAGCTTCTTGACAGGGGGGGGCGGAGAGACCCAGTACTTC. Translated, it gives CASSFLTGGGGETQYF.

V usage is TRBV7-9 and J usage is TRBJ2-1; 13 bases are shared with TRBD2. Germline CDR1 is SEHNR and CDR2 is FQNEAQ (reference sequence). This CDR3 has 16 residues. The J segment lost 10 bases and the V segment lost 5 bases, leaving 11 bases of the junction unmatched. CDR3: CASSPLGTSGMREQFF. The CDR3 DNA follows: TGTGCCAGCAGCCCCCTTGGGACTAGCGGGATGAGAGAGCAGTTCTTC.

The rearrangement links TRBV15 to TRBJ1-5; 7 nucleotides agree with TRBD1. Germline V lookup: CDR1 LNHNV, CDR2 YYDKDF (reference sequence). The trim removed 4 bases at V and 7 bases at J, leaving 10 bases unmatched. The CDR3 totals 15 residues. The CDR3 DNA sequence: TGTGCCACCAGCACAGAAGGGGGCGCAGGACAGCCCCAGCATTTT. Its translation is CATSTEGGAGQPQHF.

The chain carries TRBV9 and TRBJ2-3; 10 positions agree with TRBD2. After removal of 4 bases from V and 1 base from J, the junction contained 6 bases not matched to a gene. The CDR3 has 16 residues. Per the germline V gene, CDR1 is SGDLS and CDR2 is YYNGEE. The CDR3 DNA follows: TGTGCCAGCAGCCGATCTAGCGGGAGTCGCACAGATACGCAGTATTTT. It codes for CASSRSSGSRTDTQYF.

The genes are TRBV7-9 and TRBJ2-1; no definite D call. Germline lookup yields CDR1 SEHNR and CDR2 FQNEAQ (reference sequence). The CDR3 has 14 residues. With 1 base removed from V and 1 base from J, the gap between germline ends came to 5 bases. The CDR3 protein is CASSLESSYNEQFF. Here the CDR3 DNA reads TGTGCCAGCAGCTTAGAGAGTTCCTACAATGAGCAGTTCTTC. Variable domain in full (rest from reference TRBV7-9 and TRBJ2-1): DTGVSQNPRHKITKRGQNVTFRCDPISEHNRLYWYRQTLGQGPEFLTYFQNEAQLEKSRLLSDRFSAERPKGSFSTLEIQRTEQGDSAMYLCASSLESSYNEQFFGPGTRLTVL.

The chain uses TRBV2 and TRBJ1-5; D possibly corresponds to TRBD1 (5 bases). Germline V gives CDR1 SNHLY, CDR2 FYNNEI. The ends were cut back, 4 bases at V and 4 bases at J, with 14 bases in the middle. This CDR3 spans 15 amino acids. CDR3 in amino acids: CASSADAGSNQPQHF. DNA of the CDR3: TGTGCCAGCAGTGCGGATGCAGGGTCGAATCAGCCCCAGCATTTT.

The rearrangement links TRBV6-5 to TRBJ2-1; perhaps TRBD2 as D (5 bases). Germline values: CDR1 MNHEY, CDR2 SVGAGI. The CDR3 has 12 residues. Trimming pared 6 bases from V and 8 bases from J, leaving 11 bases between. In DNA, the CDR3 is TGTGCCAGCAGCGGTCTGAGGGATGAGCAGTTCTTC. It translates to CASSGLRDEQFF.

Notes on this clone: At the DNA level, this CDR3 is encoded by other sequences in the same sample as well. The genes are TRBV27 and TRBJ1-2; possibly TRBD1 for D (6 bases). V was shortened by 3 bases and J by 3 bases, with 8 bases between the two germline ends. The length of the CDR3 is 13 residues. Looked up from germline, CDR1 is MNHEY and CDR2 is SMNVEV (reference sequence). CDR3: CASSFSGDYGYTF. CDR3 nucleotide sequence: TGTGCCAGCAGTTTCTCAGGGGACTATGGCTACACCTTC.

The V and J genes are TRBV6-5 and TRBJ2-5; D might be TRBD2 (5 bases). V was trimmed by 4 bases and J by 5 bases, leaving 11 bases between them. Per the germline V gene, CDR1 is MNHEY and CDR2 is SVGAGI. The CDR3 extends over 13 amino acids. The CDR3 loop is CASSSTLGETQYF. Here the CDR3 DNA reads TGTGCCAGCAGTTCTACACTAGGGGAGACCCAGTACTTC.

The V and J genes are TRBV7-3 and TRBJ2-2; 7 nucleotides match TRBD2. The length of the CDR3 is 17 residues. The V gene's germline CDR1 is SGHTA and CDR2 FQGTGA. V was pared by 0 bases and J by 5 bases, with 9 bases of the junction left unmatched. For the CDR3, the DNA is TGTGCCAGCAGCTTAACGTTAGGCGGGAGCGGGACCGGGGAGCTGTTTTTT. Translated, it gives CASSLTLGGSGTGELFF.

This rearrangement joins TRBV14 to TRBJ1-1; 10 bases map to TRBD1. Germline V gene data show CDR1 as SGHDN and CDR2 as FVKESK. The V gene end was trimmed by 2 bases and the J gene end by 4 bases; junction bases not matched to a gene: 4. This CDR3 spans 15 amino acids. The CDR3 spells CASSQLRTGGTEAFF. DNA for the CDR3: TGTGCCAGCAGCCAACTACGGACAGGGGGCACTGAAGCTTTCTTT. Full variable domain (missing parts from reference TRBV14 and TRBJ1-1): EAGVTQFPSHSVIEKGQTVTLRCDPISGHDNLYWYRRVMGKEIKFLLHFVKESKQDESGMPNNRFLAERTGGTYSTLKVQPAELEDSGVYFCASSQLRTGGTEAFFGQGTRLTVV.

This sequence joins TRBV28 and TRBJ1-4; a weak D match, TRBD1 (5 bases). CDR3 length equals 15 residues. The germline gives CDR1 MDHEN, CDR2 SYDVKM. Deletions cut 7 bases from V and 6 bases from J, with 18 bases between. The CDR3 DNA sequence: TGTGCCAGCACCACTGGGGTCGGGACTTATGAAAAACTGTTTTTT. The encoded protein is CASTTGVGTYEKLFF.

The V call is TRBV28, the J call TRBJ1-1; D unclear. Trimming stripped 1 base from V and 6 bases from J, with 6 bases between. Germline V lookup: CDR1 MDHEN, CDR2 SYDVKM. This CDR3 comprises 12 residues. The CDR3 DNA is TGTGCCAGCAGTTTATCCCGCGCTGAAGCTTTCTTT. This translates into CASSLSRAEAFF.